Below are 30 T cell receptor beta chains sequenced from a single sample in a study of CD8+CD57+ T cells in acquired aplastic anemia. By flow cytometry, patients selected for sequencing had shown an expansion of CD8+CD57+ cells. CDR3 and TCR beta VDJ profiling relied on a genomic DNA template. TCRdb fed the reads into MiXCR, producing one record per CDR3 protein. Among 200,000 to 300,000 distinct CDR3 sequences, roughly 80% were seen once, and the ten largest hold about two fifths. The sample comprised sorted CD4+, CD8+, or CD8+CD57+ T cells (not recorded which) from PBMCs. The receptors originated from a human donor with aplastic anemia.

Comments on this clonotype: At one boundary the junction diverges from the germline segment, which might be a read error. The gene calls are TRBV19 and TRBJ2-3, with D possibly being TRBD2 (5 bases). The CDR3 is 15 amino acids. Germline V gene lookup returns CDR1 LNHDA and CDR2 SQIVND (reference sequence). CDR3 sequence (DNA): TGTGCCTGCAGTATAGAAGGGAGAGCGATGAATACTGAAGATTTC. Amino acid sequence: CACSIEGRAMNTEDF.

This clonotype has a single count. The chain is built from TRBV7-8 and TRBJ2-7; D is possibly TRBD2 (5 bases). Germline lookup yields CDR1 SGHVS and CDR2 FQNEAQ. The CDR3 runs 17 residues. Trimming pared 5 bases from V and 7 bases from J, leaving 27 bases between. CDR3 DNA sequence: TGTGCCAGCAGCCAAGAAGGAGAGCCTAGCACACAGTATGAGCAGTACTTC. Its protein is CASSQEGEPSTQYEQYF.

This chain links TRBV11-3 with TRBJ2-7; 7 bases align to TRBD1. The CDR3 totals 16 residues. CDR1 and CDR2 (germline): SGHNT, YENEEA. The V and J ends lost 0 bases and 3 bases, in that order; junction bases with no gene match: 8. The CDR3 bases are TGTGCCAGCAGCTTAGATCTGACAGGGAACTACTACGAGCAGTACGTC. Its translation is CASSLDLTGNYYEQYV.

To note about this clonotype: It is unclear where the CDR3 begins or ends on the DNA, so no DNA is shown, and the CDR3 is as TCRdb lists it. J is TRBJ1-5 and V is TRBV7-8; TRBD1, the table's D call, was not compared with the DNA. Germline CDR1 and CDR2: SGHVS and FQNEAQ. The CDR3 spans 14 residues, counting both ends. The chain's CDR3 is CASSDVPGELFFGF.

With respect to this clonotype: The CDR3 ends on some other residue instead of the conserved phenylalanine or tryptophan, so this is likely a read error. The DNA is left out, because the CDR3 cannot be placed on it with certainty; the CDR3 is given as TCRdb lists it. The chain couples TRBV7-8 to TRBJ1-2; TRBD1, the table's D call, was not compared with the DNA. CDR1 SGHVS and CDR2 FQNEAQ come from the germline V gene. The CDR3 is 13 residues long, counting both termini. The CDR3 here is CASSLAGGRGSPY.

Of note for this clonotype: The conserved final phenylalanine or tryptophan is absent from the CDR3, which likely points to a read error. The DNA is omitted, as the CDR3 cannot be located on it reliably, and the CDR3 follows TCRdb's listing. The genes are TRBV19 and TRBJ2-1; TRBD2, the table's D call, lacks a check against the DNA. Germline CDR1 reads LNHDA; CDR2 reads SQIVND (reference sequence). The CDR3 is 16 amino acids in total, end residues counted. The chain's CDR3 is CASSIASGGDNEQFFV.

CDR3 sequence reads: CSARLTGQGSTEAFF. The CDR3 nucleotides are TGCAGTGCTAGGCTTACGGGACAGGGGAGCACTGAAGCTTTCTTT. The chain uses TRBV20-1 and TRBJ1-1, with 10 positions matching TRBD1. Germline V gives CDR1 DFQATT, CDR2 SNEGSKA (reference sequence). This CDR3 contains 15 residues. With V trimmed by 3 bases and J by 4 bases, 8 bases remained unmatched.

Worth noting for this clonotype: A junction boundary mismatches the germline segment, possibly from a read error. The chain carries TRBV5-1 and TRBJ1-2; no clear D gene. The CDR3 spans 13 residues. Looked up from germline, CDR1 is SGHRS and CDR2 is YFSETQ. CDR3 amino acids: CASSVPLAGGYTF. The CDR3 DNA follows: TGTGCCAGCAGCGTCCCCTTAGCGGGTGGCTACACCTTC.

The rearrangement joins TRBV7-8 to TRBJ1-1; D might be TRBD1 (5 bases). Trimming shortened V by 5 bases and J by 7 bases, and 26 bases separated the two germline ends. Germline CDR1 and CDR2: SGHVS and FQNEAQ. The CDR3 is 17 amino acids. The CDR3 protein is CASSGGGGPDTNYEAFF. In DNA form, the CDR3 reads TGTGCCAGCAGCGGGGGGGGAGGTCCCGATACGAACTATGAAGCTTTCTTT.

Notes on this clonotype: This likely comes from a read error, as the CDR3 has no conserved phenylalanine or tryptophan at its end. It is unclear where the CDR3 begins or ends on the DNA, so no DNA is shown, and the CDR3 is as TCRdb lists it. The genes are TRBV2 and TRBJ2-3; TRBD2 is the table's D call, not checked against the DNA. Per germline, CDR1 SNHLY and CDR2 FYNNEI. The length of the CDR3 is 16 amino acids, counting both ends. CDR3 sequence reads: CASSEVAGVDGEPQFG.

This clonotype was detected ten times or more. The V gene is TRBV9, the J gene TRBJ1-2; 8 bases are shared with TRBD1. Germline assignment: CDR1 SGDLS and CDR2 YYNGEE. V lost 3 bases, J lost 7 bases, and 14 bases stayed unmatched. This CDR3 spans 16 amino acids. CDR3 nucleotides: TGTGCCAGCAGCGGTAGAAGGGACAGGCGCCCCGGTGGCTACACCTTC. Its protein is CASSGRRDRRPGGYTF.

This clonotype appeared a single time. The chain recombines TRBV10-3 with TRBJ1-5; the match to TRBD1 covers 7 bases. This CDR3 comprises 17 residues. The V gene's germline CDR1 is ENHRY and CDR2 SYGVKD. V shed 1 base, J shed 3 bases, and the junction held 9 bases outside the gene matches. CDR3 region: CAISEYQGDLNNQPQHF. CDR3 nucleotides: TGTGCCATCAGTGAGTACCAGGGGGACCTTAACAATCAGCCCCAGCATTTT.

The chain couples TRBV2 to TRBJ2-5; D is unclear. Trimming shortened V by 8 bases and J by 11 bases, and 30 bases separated the two germline ends. The germline gives CDR1 SNHLY, CDR2 FYNNEI. The CDR3 has 16 residues. CDR3 residues: CASGDGPTDTQEFQYF. CDR3 DNA sequence: TGTGCCAGCGGCGACGGGCCCACAGATACGCAGGAGTTTCAGTACTTC.

A remark on this clonotype: No DNA is shown, since the ends of the CDR3 on it are uncertain; the CDR3 is the one TCRdb lists. The chain carries TRBV9 and TRBJ2-5; TRBD2, the D gene given by the table, was not confirmed from the DNA. The CDR3 is 14 residues long, ends included. Looked up from germline, CDR1 is SGDLS and CDR2 is YYNGEE. CDR3 region: CASGRGGEIQYFDF.

The sample holds one count of this clonotype. This likely comes from a read error, as the CDR3 has no conserved phenylalanine or tryptophan at its end. The limits of the CDR3 on the DNA are not certain, so only TCRdb's listed CDR3 is given. The chain is built from TRBV2 and TRBJ1-1; the table assigns TRBD1, which was not confirmed against the DNA. Germline CDR1 and CDR2: SNHLY and FYNNEI. Counting both end residues, the CDR3 totals 15 amino acids. The CDR3 protein is CASGDGGTDTEYFCL.

The chain is built from TRBV20-1 and TRBJ2-1; 12 bases align to TRBD2. Germline V gene data show CDR1 as DFQATT and CDR2 as SNEGSKA (reference sequence). This CDR3 has 15 amino acids. V lost 3 bases to trimming and J lost 10 bases; unmatched junction nucleotides: 10. The chain's CDR3 is CSASLASGRAGEQFF. The DNA for the CDR3 is TGCAGTGCTAGTCTGGCTAGCGGGAGGGCGGGAGAGCAGTTCTTC.

The chain combines TRBV7-9 with TRBJ2-7; D is unclear. Trimming removed 3 bases from V and 1 base from J, with 22 bases in between. The CDR3 sequence is 18 residues long. Germline V CDR1 and CDR2: SEHNR, FQNEAQ (reference sequence). The DNA of the CDR3 is TGTGCCAGCAGCTTTCACCCAGGCAGCATAGGTCGGTCCTACGAGCAGTACGTC. Protein sequence: CASSFHPGSIGRSYEQYV.

This clonotype was seen only a few times. Mismatch with germline at one junction end may stem from a read error. V gene TRBV24-1 combines with J gene TRBJ2-3, with 14 bases that match TRBD2. There are 14 residues in the CDR3. Germline lookup yields CDR1 KGHDR and CDR2 SFDVKD. CDR3 loop: CATGTSGSTDEQFF. CDR3 sequence (DNA): TGTGCCACCGGGACTAGCGGGAGTACCGATGAGCAGTTCTTT.

The chain recombines TRBV24-1 with TRBJ1-2, with D unresolved. Trimming removed 3 bases from V and 1 base from J, with 8 bases in between. The CDR3 is 14 residues long. CDR1 and CDR2 (germline): KGHDR, SFDVKD. The CDR3 protein is CATSDTGYNYGYTF. The CDR3, as DNA: TGTGCCACCAGTGATACGGGGTATAACTATGGCTACACCTTC.

Turning to this clonotype: The conserved closing phenylalanine or tryptophan is absent in this CDR3, likely reflecting a read error. Because the CDR3's place on the DNA is in doubt, the DNA is left out and the CDR3 is given as listed by TCRdb. V usage is TRBV7-6 and J usage is TRBJ2-3; the D call of TRBD1 is as the table states it, not checked on the DNA. The CDR3 sequence runs 13 residues, both termini included. Germline lookup yields CDR1 SGHVS and CDR2 FNYEAQ. The CDR3 loop is CASSADRALSPLH.

The chain recombines TRBV7-9 with TRBJ2-7; either TRBD1 or TRBD2 may supply D (5 bases each). CDR3 length: 14 amino acids. Trimming removed 3 bases from V and 3 bases from J, with 12 bases in between. Germline V gene sequence: CDR1 SEHNR, CDR2 FQNEAQ (reference sequence). Here the CDR3 DNA reads TGTGCCAGCAGCTTGGCAGAGAGGGGCTACGAGCAGTACTTC. Its protein is CASSLAERGYEQYF.

This clonotype showed up just a few times. A much larger clone lies a single base off, so this may be a read error. This chain connects TRBV10-3 to TRBJ1-2, with TRBD1 as a possible D gene (5 bases). Trimming left V 5 bases short and J 4 bases short, with 14 bases between. The germline CDR1 and CDR2 sequences are ENHRY and SYGVKD. The CDR3 totals 14 residues. CDR3 in amino acids: CAISYLPGAYGYTF. In DNA, the CDR3 is TGTGCCATCAGTTACCTCCCCGGGGCCTATGGCTACACCTTC.

The genes are TRBV7-9 and TRBJ1-2; 8 bases match TRBD1. With 3 bases clipped from V and 10 bases from J, the junction kept 13 bases outside the gene matches. The V gene's germline CDR1 is SEHNR and CDR2 FQNEAQ (reference sequence). The CDR3 loop spans 15 amino acids. CDR3 nucleotides: TGTGCCAGCAGCTTGGCAGGGGGCGCCGACTATCACTACACCTTC. Protein: CASSLAGGADYHYTF.

The chain combines TRBV7-3 with TRBJ2-3; D gene ambiguous. Germline V gene data show CDR1 as SGHTA and CDR2 as FQGTGA. The V and J ends lost 4 bases and 6 bases respectively, with 14 bases between them. This CDR3 is built from 14 residues. CDR3 region: CASSSARAPDTQYF. CDR3 sequence (DNA): TGTGCCAGCAGCTCAGCGAGAGCACCCGATACGCAGTATTTT.

A few counts support this clonotype. This sequence joins TRBV29-1 and TRBJ1-1; the D is unclear. Trimming took off 4 bases at V and 6 bases at J, with 0 bases between the two ends. CDR1 is SQVTM and CDR2 is ANQGSEA in the germline V gene. The CDR3 is made up of 8 amino acids. The DNA for the CDR3 is TGCAGCGTTGCTGAAGCTTTCTTT. It is translated as CSVAEAFF.

As concerns this clonotype: The CDR3 does not end in the conserved phenylalanine or tryptophan, so this is likely a read error. The DNA is omitted, as the CDR3 cannot be located on it reliably, and the CDR3 follows TCRdb's listing. The chain carries TRBV2 and TRBJ2-6; TRBD1 reflects the table's D call only, with no check against the DNA. The length of the CDR3 is 16 amino acids, counting both ends. Germline values: CDR1 SNHLY, CDR2 FYNNEI. CDR3 protein: CASGDGGTDTANFVTG.

This clonotype was seen a few times. The chain couples TRBV12-3 or TRBV12-4 to TRBJ2-1, with 15 nucleotides matching TRBD2. The length of the CDR3 is 17 residues. The V and J ends lost 6 bases and 7 bases, in that order; junction bases with no gene match: 10. The chain's CDR3 is CASSGPGLAGGGNEQFF. In DNA, the CDR3 is TGTGCCAGCAGCGGCCCCGGACTAGCGGGAGGGGGGAATGAGCAGTTCTTC.

As to this clonotype: Its ends do not fully match the called genes, so a read error is possible. The rearrangement uses TRBV9 and TRBJ2-3; 11 nucleotides align to TRBD1. CDR3 length: 13 amino acids. The germline CDR1 and CDR2 sequences are SGDLS and YYNGEE. CDR3 amino acids: CASSGTGGNSPLF. For the CDR3, the DNA is TGTGCCAGCAGCGGGACAGGGGGCAATTCACCCCTCTTT.

This chain uses TRBV20-1 with TRBJ1-3; D is undetermined. V was pared by 6 bases and J by 0 bases, with 12 bases between. Germline V gene sequence: CDR1 DFQATT, CDR2 SNEGSKA (reference sequence). This CDR3 spans 14 amino acids. CDR3 region: CSAEAGGSGNTIYF. CDR3 DNA sequence: TGCAGTGCCGAGGCGGGAGGCTCTGGAAACACCATATATTTT.

About this clonotype itself: Because it lacks the conserved phenylalanine or tryptophan at the end, this CDR3 is likely a read error. It is unclear where the CDR3 begins or ends on the DNA, so no DNA is shown, and the CDR3 is as TCRdb lists it. V gene TRBV7-8 combines with J gene TRBJ1-1. With termini counted, the CDR3 has 13 amino acids. CDR1 and CDR2 (germline): SGHVS, FQNEAQ. The CDR3 reads CASSFAGGTDTLY.